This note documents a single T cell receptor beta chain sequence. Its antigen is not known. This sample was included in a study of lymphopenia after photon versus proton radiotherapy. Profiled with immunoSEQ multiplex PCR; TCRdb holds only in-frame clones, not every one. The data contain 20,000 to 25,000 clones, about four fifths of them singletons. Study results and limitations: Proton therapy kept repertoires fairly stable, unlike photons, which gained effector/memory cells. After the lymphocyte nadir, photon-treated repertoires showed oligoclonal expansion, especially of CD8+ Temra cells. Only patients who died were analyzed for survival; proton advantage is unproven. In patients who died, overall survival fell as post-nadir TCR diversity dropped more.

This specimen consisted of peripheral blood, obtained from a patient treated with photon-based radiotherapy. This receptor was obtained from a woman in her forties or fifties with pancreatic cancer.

The CDR3 sequence is CASSSSSGIYEQYF. CDR3 DNA: TGTGCCAGCAGCTCATCTAGCGGGATTTACGAGCAGTACTTC. The V and J genes are TRBV11-2 and TRBJ2-7; 9 positions agree with TRBD2. The V and J ends lost 4 bases and 4 bases, in that order; junction bases with no gene match: 5. This CDR3 comprises 14 residues. CDR1 is SGHAT and CDR2 is FQNNGV in the germline V gene.